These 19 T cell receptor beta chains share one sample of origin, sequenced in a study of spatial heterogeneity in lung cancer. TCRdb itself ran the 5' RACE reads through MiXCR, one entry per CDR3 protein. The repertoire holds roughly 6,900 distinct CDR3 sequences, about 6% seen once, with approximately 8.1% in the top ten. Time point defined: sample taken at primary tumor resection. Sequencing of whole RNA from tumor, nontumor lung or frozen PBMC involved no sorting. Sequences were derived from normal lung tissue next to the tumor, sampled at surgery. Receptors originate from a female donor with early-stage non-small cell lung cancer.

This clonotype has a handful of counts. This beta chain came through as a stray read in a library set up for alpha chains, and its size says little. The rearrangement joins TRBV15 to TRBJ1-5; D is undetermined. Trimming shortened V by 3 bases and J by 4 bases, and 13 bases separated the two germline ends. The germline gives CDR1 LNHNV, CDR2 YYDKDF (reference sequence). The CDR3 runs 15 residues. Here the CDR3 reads CATSRGTAENQPQHF. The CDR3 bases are TGTGCCACCAGCAGGGGTACAGCGGAGAATCAGCCCCAGCATTTT.

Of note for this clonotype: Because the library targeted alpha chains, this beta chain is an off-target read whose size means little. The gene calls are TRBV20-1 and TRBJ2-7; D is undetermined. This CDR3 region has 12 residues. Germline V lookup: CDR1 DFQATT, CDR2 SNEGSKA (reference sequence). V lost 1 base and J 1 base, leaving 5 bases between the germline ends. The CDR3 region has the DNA TGCAGTGCTAGAGGACATTCCTACGAGCAGTACTTC. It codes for CSARGHSYEQYF.

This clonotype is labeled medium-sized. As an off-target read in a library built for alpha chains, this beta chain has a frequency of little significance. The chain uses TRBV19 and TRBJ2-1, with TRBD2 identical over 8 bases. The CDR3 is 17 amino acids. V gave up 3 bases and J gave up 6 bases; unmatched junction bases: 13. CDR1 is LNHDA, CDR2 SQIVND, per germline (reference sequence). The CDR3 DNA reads TGTGCCAGTAGTATTTTTCTCTCGCGGGAGGTCTTCAATGAGCAGTTCTTC. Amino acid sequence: CASSIFLSREVFNEQFF.

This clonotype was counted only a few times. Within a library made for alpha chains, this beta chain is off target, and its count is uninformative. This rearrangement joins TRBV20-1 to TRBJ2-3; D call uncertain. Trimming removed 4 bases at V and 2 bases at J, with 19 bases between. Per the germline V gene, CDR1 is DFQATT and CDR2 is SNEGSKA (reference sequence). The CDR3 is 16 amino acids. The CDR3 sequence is CSANDRDKDLTDTQYF. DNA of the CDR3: TGCAGTGCTAACGACCGCGACAAGGACCTCACAGATACGCAGTATTTT.

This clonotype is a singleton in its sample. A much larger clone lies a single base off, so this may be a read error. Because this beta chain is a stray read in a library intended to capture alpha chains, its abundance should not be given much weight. The CDR3 DNA is TGTGTCAGCTCGCTACTAGCGGGAGAACTAGAGCAGTTCTTC. This sequence encodes CVSSLLAGELEQFF. V gene TRBV18 combines with J gene TRBJ2-1; 11 nucleotides match TRBD2. The CDR3 has 14 residues. Per germline, CDR1 KGHSH and CDR2 LQKENI.

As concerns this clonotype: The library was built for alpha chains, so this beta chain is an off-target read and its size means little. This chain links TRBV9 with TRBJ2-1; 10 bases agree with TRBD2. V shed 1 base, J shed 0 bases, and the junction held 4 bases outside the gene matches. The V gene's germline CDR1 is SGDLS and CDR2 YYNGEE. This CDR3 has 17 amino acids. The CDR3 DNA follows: TGTGCCAGCAGCGTAAAAGTAGCGGGAGGCTCCTACAATGAGCAGTTCTTC. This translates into CASSVKVAGGSYNEQFF.

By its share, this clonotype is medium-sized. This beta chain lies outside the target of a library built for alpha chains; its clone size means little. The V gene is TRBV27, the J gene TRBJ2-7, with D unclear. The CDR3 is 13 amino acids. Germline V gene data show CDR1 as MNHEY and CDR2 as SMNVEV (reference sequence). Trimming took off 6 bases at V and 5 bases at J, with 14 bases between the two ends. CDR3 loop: CASSRGASDEQYF. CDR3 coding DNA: TGTGCCAGCAGCCGAGGTGCTTCCGACGAGCAGTACTTC.

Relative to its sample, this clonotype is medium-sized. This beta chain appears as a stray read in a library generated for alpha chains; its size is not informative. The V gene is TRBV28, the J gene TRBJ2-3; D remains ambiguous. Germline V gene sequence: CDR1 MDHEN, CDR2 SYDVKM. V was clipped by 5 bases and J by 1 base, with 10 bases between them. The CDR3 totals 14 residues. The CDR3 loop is CASSPRGGTDTQYF. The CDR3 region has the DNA TGTGCCAGCAGTCCCCGCGGAGGCACAGATACGCAGTATTTT.

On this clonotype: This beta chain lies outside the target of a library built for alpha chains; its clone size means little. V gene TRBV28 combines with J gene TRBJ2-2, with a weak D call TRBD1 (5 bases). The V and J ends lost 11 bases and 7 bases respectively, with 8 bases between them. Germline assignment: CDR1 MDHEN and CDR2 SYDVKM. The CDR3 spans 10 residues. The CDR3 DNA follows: TGTGCCGCAGGGATCGGGGAGCTGTTTTTT. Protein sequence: CAAGIGELFF.

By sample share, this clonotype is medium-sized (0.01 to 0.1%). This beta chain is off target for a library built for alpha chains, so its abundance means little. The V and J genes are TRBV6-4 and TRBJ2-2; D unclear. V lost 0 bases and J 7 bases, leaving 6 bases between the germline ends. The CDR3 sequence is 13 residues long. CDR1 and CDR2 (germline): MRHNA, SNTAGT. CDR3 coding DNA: TGTGCCAGCAGTGACTCCGATAGCGGGGAGCTGTTTTTT. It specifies CASSDSDSGELFF.

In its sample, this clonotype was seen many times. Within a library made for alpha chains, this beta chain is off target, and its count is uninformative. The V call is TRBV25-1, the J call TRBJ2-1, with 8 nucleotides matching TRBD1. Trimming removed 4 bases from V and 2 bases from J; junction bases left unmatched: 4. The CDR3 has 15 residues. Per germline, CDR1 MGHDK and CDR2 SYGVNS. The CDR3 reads CASSADRGAYNEQFF. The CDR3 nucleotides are TGTGCCAGCAGTGCCGACAGGGGTGCCTACAATGAGCAGTTCTTC.

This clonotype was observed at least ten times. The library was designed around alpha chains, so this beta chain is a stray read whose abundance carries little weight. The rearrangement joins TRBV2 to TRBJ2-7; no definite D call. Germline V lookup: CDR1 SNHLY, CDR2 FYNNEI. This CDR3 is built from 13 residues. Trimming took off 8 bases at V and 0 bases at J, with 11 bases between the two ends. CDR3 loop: CASFGVPSYEQYF. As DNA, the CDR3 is TGTGCCAGCTTTGGAGTGCCCTCCTACGAGCAGTACTTC.

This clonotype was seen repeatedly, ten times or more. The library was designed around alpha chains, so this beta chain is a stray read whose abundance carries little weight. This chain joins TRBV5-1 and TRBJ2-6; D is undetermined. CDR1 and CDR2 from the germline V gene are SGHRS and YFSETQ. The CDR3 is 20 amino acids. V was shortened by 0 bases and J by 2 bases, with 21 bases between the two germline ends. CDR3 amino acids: CASSLATPWAVIAGANVLTF. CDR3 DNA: TGCGCCAGCAGCTTGGCCACCCCGTGGGCGGTAATCGCTGGGGCCAACGTCCTGACTTTC.

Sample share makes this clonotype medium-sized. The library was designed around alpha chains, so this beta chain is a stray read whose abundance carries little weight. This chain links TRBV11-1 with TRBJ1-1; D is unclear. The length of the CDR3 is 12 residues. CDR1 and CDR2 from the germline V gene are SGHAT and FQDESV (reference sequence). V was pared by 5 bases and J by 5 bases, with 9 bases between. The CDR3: CASSDGWTEAFF. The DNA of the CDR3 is TGTGCCAGCAGCGACGGATGGACTGAAGCTTTCTTT. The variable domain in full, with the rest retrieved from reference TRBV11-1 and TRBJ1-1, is EAEVAQSPRYKITEKSQAVAFWCDPISGHATLYWYRQILGQGPELLVQFQDESVVDDSQLPKDRFSAERLKGVDSTLKIQPAELGDSAMYLCASSDGWTEAFFGQGTRLTVV.

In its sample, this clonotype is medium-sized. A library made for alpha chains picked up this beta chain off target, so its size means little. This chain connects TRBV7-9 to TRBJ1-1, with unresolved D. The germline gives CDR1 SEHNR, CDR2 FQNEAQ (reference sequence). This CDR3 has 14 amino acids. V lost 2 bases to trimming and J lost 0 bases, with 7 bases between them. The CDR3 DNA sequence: TGTGCCAGCAGCTTACGGCAACTGAACACTGAAGCTTTCTTT. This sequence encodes CASSLRQLNTEAFF. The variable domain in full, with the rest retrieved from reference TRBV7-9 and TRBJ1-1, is DTGVSQNPRHKITKRGQNVTFRCDPISEHNRLYWYRQTLGQGPEFLTYFQNEAQLEKSRLLSDRFSAERPKGSFSTLEIQRTEQGDSAMYLCASSLRQLNTEAFFGQGTRLTVV.

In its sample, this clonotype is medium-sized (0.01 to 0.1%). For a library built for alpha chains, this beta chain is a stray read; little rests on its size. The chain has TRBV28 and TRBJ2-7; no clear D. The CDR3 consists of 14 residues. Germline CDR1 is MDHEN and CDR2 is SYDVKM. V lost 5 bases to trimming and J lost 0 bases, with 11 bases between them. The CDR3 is CASSPESFSYEQYF. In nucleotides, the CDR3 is TGTGCCAGCAGTCCCGAGTCTTTCTCCTACGAGCAGTACTTC.

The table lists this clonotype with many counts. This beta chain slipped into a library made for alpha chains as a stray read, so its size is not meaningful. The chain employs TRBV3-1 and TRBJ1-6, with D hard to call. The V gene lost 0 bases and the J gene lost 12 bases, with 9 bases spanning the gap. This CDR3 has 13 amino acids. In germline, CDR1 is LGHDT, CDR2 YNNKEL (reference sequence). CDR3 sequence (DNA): TGTGCCAGCAGCCAAGATATGGTGGGACCCCTCCACTTT. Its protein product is CASSQDMVGPLHF.

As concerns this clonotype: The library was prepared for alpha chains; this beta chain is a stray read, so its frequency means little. The CDR3 protein is CASSLDGTGTDTQYF. As DNA, the CDR3 is TGTGCCAGCAGTTTAGACGGAACCGGCACAGATACGCAGTATTTT. The chain joins TRBV12-3 or TRBV12-4 to TRBJ2-3; D not certain. The V end was cut by 1 base, the J end by 1 base, with 9 bases between. The CDR3 is 15 amino acids.

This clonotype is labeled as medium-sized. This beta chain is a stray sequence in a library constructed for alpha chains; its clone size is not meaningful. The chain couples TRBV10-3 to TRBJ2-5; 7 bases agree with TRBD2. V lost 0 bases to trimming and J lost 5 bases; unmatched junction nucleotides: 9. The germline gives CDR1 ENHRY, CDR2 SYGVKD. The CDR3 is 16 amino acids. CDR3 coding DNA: TGTGCCATCAGTGAGTCGAAAATGACTAGCTCCGAGACCCAGTACTTC. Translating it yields CAISESKMTSSETQYF.